The 5 T cell receptor beta chains below come from one sample, sequenced in a study of shared clonotypes between healthy human individuals (dated by TCRdb to the early 2020s). Preparation of the library involved the immunoSEQ multiplex PCR assay. In its TCRdb copy, this immuneACCESS table keeps in-frame sequences only and misses some clones. Where compared with another copy, unresolved V genes explain less than half of these, and the others have no known cause. A total of roughly 770,000 clones appear in this sample, roughly 96% of them only once. The ten largest clones take up about 0.25% of the sample. CD8 naive samples were obtained by positive selection for CCR7 among CD45RO-negative cells, yielding a CD45RA+CCR7+ population from which TemRA cells were excluded. Sequencing used naive CD8+ T cells sorted from blood. The meaning of the sample's cell subset or site label: CD45RA+CCR7+. The receptor set was obtained from a man younger than 40 in good health.

Regarding this clone: One end of the junction is discordant with germline, which a read error may explain. This chain joins TRBV28 and TRBJ2-7; D assignment may be TRBD1 or TRBD2 (5 bases each). This CDR3 contains 16 residues. Germline loops: CDR1 MDHEN, CDR2 SYDVKM. CDR3 in amino acids: CASKSRPRDHPVEQCF. The DNA of the CDR3 is TGTGCCAGTAAGAGCAGGCCCAGGGACCACCCGGTCGAGCAGTGCTTC.

V is TRBV13 and J is TRBJ2-1, with D hard to call. This CDR3 spans 12 amino acids. The germline V gene has CDR1 PRHDT and CDR2 FYEKMQ (reference sequence). The germline V and J ends were trimmed by 5 bases and 10 bases, with 12 bases remaining between them. The CDR3 reads CASSNRVLEQFF. The CDR3 region has the DNA TGTGCCAGCAGCAATCGAGTCCTCGAGCAGTTCTTC.

The chain's CDR3 is CASSEGPGNTEAFF. The DNA for the CDR3 is TGTGCCAGCAGCGAGGGGCCGGGGAACACTGAAGCTTTCTTT. The rearrangement links TRBV9 to TRBJ1-1, with a possible D match to TRBD1 (5 bases). V dropped 3 bases and J dropped 1 base, with 10 bases sitting between them. The length of the CDR3 is 14 residues. CDR1 is SGDLS, CDR2 YYNGEE, per germline.

The rearrangement links TRBV28 to TRBJ1-4; 8 nucleotides match TRBD1. The CDR3 covers 14 residues. V was pared by 6 bases and J by 6 bases, with 6 bases of the junction left unmatched. Germline CDR1 is MDHEN and CDR2 is SYDVKM. Here the CDR3 DNA reads TGTGCCAGCAGCACCGGGACAGGTTATGAAAAACTGTTTTTT. Translating gives CASSTGTGYEKLFF.

For the CDR3, the DNA is TGTGCCAGCAGTTTGTCCGAAGGAAACTACGAGCAGTACTTC. Translation gives CASSLSEGNYEQYF. This sequence joins TRBV6-5 and TRBJ2-7; no firm D call. V dropped 4 bases and J dropped 3 bases, with 13 bases sitting between them. This CDR3 spans 14 amino acids. Germline assignment: CDR1 MNHEY and CDR2 SVGAGI.